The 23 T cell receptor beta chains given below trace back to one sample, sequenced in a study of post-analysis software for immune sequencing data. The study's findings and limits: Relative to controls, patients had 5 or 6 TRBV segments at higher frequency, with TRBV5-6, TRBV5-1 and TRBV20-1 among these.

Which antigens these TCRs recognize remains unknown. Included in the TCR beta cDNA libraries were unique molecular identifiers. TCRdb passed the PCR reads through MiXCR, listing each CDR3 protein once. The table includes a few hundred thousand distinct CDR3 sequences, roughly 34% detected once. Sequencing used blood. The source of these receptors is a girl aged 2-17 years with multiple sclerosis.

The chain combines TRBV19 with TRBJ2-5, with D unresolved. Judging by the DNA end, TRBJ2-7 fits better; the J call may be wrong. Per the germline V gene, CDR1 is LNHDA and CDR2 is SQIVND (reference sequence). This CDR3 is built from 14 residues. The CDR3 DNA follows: TGTGCCAGTAGTATCCTAAGTACCGACTACGAGCAGTACTTC. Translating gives CASSILSTDYEQYF.

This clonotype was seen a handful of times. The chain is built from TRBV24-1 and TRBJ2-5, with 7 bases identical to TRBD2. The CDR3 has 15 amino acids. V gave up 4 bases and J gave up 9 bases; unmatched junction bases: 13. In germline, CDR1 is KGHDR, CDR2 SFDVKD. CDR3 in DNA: TGTGCCACCAGTGACCCTGGGACGTCCGGGGGGTCCCAGTACTTC. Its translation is CATSDPGTSGGSQYF.

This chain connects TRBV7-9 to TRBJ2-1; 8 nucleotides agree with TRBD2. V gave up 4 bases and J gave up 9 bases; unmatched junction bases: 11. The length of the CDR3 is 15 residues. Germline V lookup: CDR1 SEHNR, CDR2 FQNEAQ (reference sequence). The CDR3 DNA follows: TGTGCCAGCAGCTCGCTGGGGGCCCGGGGGGGTGAGCAGTTCTTC. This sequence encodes CASSSLGARGGEQFF.

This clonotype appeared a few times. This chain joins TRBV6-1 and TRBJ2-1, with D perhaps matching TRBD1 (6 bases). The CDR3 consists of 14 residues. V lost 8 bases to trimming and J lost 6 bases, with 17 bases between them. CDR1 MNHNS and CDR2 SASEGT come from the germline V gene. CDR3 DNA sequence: TGTGCCAGCCTAGACAGGAGACATTCCAATGAGCAGTTCTTC. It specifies CASLDRRHSNEQFF.

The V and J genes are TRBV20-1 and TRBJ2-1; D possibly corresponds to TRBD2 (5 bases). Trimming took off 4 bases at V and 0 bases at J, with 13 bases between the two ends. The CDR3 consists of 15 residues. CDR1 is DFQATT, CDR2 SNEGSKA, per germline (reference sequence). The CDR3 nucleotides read TGCAGTGCTACTCAGTACGGGATCTCCTACAATGAGCAGTTCTTC. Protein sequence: CSATQYGISYNEQFF.

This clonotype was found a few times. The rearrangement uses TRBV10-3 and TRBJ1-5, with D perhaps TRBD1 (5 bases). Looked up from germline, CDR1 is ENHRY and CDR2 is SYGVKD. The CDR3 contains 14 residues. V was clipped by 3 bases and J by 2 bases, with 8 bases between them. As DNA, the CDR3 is TGTGCCATCAGTGATGGGGGGGGCAATCAGCCCCAGCATTTT. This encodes CAISDGGGNQPQHF.

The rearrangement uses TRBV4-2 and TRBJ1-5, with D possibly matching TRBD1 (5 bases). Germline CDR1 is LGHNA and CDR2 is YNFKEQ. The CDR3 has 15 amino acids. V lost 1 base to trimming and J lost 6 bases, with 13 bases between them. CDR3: CASSQGLQGPQPQHF. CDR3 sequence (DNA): TGTGCCAGCAGCCAAGGTTTGCAGGGACCTCAGCCCCAGCATTTT.

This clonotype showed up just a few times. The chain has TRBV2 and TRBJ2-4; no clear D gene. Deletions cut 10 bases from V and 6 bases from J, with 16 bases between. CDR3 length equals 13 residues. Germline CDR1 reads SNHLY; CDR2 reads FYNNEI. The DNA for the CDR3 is TGTGCCACCCACGTTGGGCAGAGAAACATTCAGTACTTC. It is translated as CATHVGQRNIQYF.

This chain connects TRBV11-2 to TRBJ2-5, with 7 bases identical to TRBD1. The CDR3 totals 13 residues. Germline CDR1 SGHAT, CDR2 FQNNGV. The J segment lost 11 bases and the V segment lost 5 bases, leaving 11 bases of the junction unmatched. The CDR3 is CASSRQGSDEQYF. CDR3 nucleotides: TGTGCCAGCAGCAGACAGGGTTCCGATGAGCAGTACTTC.

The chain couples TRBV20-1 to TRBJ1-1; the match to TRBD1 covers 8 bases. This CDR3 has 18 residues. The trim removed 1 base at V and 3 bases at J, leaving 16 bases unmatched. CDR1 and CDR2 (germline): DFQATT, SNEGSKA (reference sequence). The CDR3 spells CSARVAGGDVSLDTEAFF. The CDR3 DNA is TGCAGTGCTAGAGTTGCAGGGGGCGACGTGTCGTTGGACACTGAAGCTTTCTTT.

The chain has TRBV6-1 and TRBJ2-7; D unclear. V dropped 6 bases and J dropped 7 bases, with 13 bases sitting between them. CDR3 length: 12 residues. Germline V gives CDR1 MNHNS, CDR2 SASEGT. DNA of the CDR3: TGTGCCAGCAGGGGGTGGTACGAGGAGCAGTACTTC. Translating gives CASRGWYEEQYF.

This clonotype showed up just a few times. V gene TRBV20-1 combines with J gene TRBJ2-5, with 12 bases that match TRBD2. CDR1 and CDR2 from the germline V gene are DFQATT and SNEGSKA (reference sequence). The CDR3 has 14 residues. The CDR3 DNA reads TGCAGCCCTGGGGCTAGCGGGGGGGAAGAGACCCAGTACTTC. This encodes CSPGASGGEETQYF.

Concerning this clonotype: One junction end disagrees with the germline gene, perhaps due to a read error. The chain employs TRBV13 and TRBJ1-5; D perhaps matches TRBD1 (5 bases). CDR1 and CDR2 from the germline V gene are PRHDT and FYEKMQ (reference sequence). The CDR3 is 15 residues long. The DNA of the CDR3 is TGTGCCAGCAGCTTAGGGCCAGGGAGCAATCGGCCCCAGCATTTT. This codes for CASSLGPGSNRPQHF.

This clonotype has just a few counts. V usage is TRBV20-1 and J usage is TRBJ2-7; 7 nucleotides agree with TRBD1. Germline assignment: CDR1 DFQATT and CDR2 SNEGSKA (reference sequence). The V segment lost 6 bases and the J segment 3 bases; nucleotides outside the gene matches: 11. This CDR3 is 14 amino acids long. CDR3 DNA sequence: TGCAGTGCAAGGAAGACAGGGCTCCTCTACGAGCAGTACTTC. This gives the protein CSARKTGLLYEQYF.

This CDR3 reads CASSTRAHYGYTF. The CDR3 DNA follows: TGTGCCAGCAGCACGCGGGCCCACTATGGCTACACCTTC. The chain links TRBV3-1 to TRBJ1-2; D not certain. Germline loops: CDR1 LGHDT, CDR2 YNNKEL (reference sequence). Trimming took off 5 bases at V and 3 bases at J, with 10 bases between the two ends. The CDR3 consists of 13 residues.

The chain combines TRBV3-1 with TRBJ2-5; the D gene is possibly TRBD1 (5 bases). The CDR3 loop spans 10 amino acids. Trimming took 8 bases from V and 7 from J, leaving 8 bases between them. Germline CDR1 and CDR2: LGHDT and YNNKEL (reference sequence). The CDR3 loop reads CASGAGTQYF. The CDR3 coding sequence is TGTGCCAGCGGGGCCGGGACCCAGTACTTC.

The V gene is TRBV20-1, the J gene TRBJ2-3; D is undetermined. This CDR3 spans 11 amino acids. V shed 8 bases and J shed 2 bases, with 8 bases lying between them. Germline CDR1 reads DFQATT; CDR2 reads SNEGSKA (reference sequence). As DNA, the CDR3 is TGCAGTCAAAAGGCCACAGATACGCAGTATTTT. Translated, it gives CSQKATDTQYF.

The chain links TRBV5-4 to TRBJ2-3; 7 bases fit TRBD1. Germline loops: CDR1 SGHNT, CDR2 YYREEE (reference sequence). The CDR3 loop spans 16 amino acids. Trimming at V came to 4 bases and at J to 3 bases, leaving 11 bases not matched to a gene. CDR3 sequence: CASSTQGVSRTDTQYF. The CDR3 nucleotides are TGTGCCAGCAGCACCCAGGGGGTGAGTCGGACAGATACGCAGTATTTT.

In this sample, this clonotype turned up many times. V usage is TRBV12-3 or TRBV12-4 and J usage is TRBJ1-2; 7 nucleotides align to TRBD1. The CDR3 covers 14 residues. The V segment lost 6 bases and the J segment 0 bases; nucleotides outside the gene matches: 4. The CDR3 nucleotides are TGTGCCAGCAGCCTTACAGGGGCTAACTATGGCTACACCTTC. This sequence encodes CASSLTGANYGYTF.

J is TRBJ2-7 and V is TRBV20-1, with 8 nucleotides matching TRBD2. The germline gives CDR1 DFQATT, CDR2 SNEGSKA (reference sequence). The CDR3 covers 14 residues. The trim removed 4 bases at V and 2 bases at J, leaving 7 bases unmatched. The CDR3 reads CSAIMSLAAYEQYF. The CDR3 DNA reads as TGCAGTGCTATCATGTCACTAGCGGCCTACGAGCAGTACTTC.

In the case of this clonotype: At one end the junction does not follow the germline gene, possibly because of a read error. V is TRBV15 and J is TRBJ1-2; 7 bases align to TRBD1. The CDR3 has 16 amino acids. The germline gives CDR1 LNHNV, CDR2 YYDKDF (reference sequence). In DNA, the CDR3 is TGTGTCACCCAAAGTGGGGGTCGGACAGGAATAAGTGGCTACACCTTC. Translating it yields CVTQSGGRTGISGYTF.

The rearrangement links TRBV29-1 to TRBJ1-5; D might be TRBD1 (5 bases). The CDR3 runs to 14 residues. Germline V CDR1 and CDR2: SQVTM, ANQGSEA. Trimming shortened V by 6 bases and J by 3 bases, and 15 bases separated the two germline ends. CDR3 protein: CSVGGTDVNQPQHF. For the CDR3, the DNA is TGCAGCGTAGGAGGGACGGACGTCAATCAGCCCCAGCATTTT.

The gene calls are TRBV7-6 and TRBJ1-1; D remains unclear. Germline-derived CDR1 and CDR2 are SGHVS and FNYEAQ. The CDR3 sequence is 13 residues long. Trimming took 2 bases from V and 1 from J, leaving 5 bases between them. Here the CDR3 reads CASSLMGNTEAFF. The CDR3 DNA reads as TGTGCCAGCAGCTTAATGGGGAACACTGAAGCTTTCTTT.